What follows are 25 T cell receptor beta chains derived from one specimen sequenced in a study of T cells in Graves' hyperthyroidism and ophthalmopathy. The CDR3 regions of TCR beta were amplified from RNA transcripts. An initial round of RT-PCR targeting the TCR CDR3 relied on the HTBI primer set. From the multiplex PCR reads, TCRdb called clonotypes with MiXCR, one entry per CDR3 protein. Of nearly 750,000 distinct CDR3 sequences in the sample, roughly a third were seen once. The material sequenced was blood. The receptor set was obtained from a woman in her forties with Graves' hyperthyroidism.

The chain uses TRBV4-3 and TRBJ1-5; D is unresolved. The CDR3 runs 16 residues. V lost 0 bases and J 4 bases, leaving 13 bases between the germline ends. The germline V gene encodes CDR1 LGHNA and CDR2 YSLEER. The CDR3 nucleotides read TGCGCCAGCAGCCAAGAGGTGGGCAGGAGGAATCAGCCCCAGCATTTT. Its translation is CASSQEVGRRNQPQHF.

This clonotype was seen once. This sequence may be a read error, since a much larger clone differs from it by one base. This chain joins TRBV7-2 and TRBJ2-5; D remains ambiguous. This CDR3 spans 12 amino acids. In germline, CDR1 is SGHTA, CDR2 FQGNSA. CDR3 nucleotide sequence: TGTGCCAGCGGCTTAGGAGATTTGTCCCAGTACTTC. This codes for CASGLGDLSQYF.

The chain combines TRBV6-5 with TRBJ2-7; unclear D gene. Germline V gene lookup returns CDR1 MNHEY and CDR2 SVGAGI. This CDR3 comprises 13 residues. V lost 4 bases to trimming and J lost 7 bases, with 14 bases between them. The CDR3 DNA reads TGTGCCAGCAGTTGGGCAAGCTACAATGAGCAGTACTTC. Translation: CASSWASYNEQYF.

This chain uses TRBV25-1 with TRBJ1-1; TRBD1 aligns across 10 bases. The trim removed 11 bases at V and 7 bases at J, leaving 10 bases unmatched. This CDR3 comprises 13 residues. Germline CDR1 reads MGHDK; CDR2 reads SYGVNS. CDR3 residues: CALQGQGVGEAFF. CDR3 in DNA: TGTGCCCTGCAAGGACAGGGGGTGGGTGAAGCTTTCTTT.

This clonotype came up once. The rearrangement joins TRBV12-3 or TRBV12-4 to TRBJ1-2; D is ambiguous. Trimming stripped 5 bases from V and 5 bases from J, with 12 bases between. The CDR3 is 13 residues long. CDR3 in amino acids: CASSPGPLYGYTF. For the CDR3, the DNA is TGTGCCAGCAGTCCGGGCCCTCTTTATGGCTACACCTTC.

CDR3 sequence: CASSSRPGTRQETQYF. The CDR3 nucleotides read TGTGCCAGCAGCTCAAGGCCCGGGACTAGGCAAGAGACCCAGTACTTC. The chain joins TRBV7-9 to TRBJ2-5; 8 positions match TRBD2. The J segment lost 2 bases and the V segment lost 4 bases, leaving 9 bases of the junction unmatched. The CDR3 covers 16 residues. Germline V lookup: CDR1 SEHNR, CDR2 FQNEAQ (reference sequence).

There are a few counts of this clonotype. The germline gene is not matched at one end of the junction; a read error may be the cause. The rearrangement links TRBV7-9 to TRBJ1-1; TRBD1 agrees at 7 bases. Germline CDR1 SEHNR, CDR2 FQNEAQ (reference sequence). The CDR3 sequence is 15 residues long. The CDR3 protein is CASSQDRGRVTEAFF. The CDR3 DNA reads as TGCGCCAGCAGCCAAGATAGGGGGCGGGTCACTGAAGCTTTCTTT.

V is TRBV10-1 and J is TRBJ2-5, with D maybe TRBD2 (6 bases). The CDR3 is 18 residues long. V shed 0 bases and J shed 5 bases, with 22 bases lying between them. Per germline, CDR1 WNHNN and CDR2 SYGVQD (reference sequence). This CDR3 is CASSESKRVGVKDETQYF. CDR3 sequence (DNA): TGCGCCAGCAGTGAGTCTAAGCGGGTAGGGGTAAAGGACGAGACCCAGTACTTC.

This clonotype appeared many times. The chain joins TRBV20-1 to TRBJ1-6, with 7 bases fitting TRBD1. CDR3 length: 14 residues. Germline V lookup: CDR1 DFQATT, CDR2 SNEGSKA (reference sequence). Trimming at V came to 5 bases and at J to 7 bases, leaving 8 bases not matched to a gene. DNA for the CDR3: TGCAGTGCTTTGGGGGACAGACCGAATTCACCCCTCCACTTT. This codes for CSALGDRPNSPLHF.

The chain joins TRBV24-1 to TRBJ2-7; the match to TRBD1 covers 9 bases. CDR1 and CDR2 from the germline V gene are KGHDR and SFDVKD. The CDR3 contains 16 residues. Trimming cost V 4 bases and J 2 bases; bases outside gene matches: 8. The CDR3 here is CATSDSGTGWTYEQYF. The CDR3 nucleotides read TGTGCCACCAGTGACTCCGGGACAGGGTGGACCTACGAGCAGTACTTC.

This clonotype was detected many times. The rearrangement uses TRBV10-3 and TRBJ1-2; 8 bases agree with TRBD1. Germline CDR1 is ENHRY and CDR2 is SYGVKD. V lost 6 bases to trimming and J lost 8 bases; unmatched junction nucleotides: 11. The CDR3 spans 14 residues. As DNA, the CDR3 is TGTGCCATCAGCTCGGGACAGGACTTAGGGGGCTACACCTTC. It translates to CAISSGQDLGGYTF.

This clonotype has just a few counts. The rearrangement joins TRBV29-1 to TRBJ1-3; D is unresolved. V lost 2 bases to trimming and J lost 0 bases, with 8 bases between them. Looked up from germline, CDR1 is SQVTM and CDR2 is ANQGSEA. This CDR3 has 14 residues. The CDR3 DNA is TGCAGCGTTGAATCTGGGAGCTCTGGAAACACCATATATTTT. As protein: CSVESGSSGNTIYF.

This clonotype turned up a few times. V usage is TRBV12-3 or TRBV12-4 and J usage is TRBJ1-2; D is unresolved. The CDR3 has 12 residues. The V gene lost 4 bases and the J gene lost 6 bases, with 9 bases spanning the gap. The CDR3 sequence: CASSSFFDGYTF. The CDR3 nucleotides are TGTGCCAGCAGTTCATTTTTCGATGGCTACACCTTC.

The CDR3 here is CASNPWAAKTSGTTGELFF. CDR3 DNA sequence: TGTGCCAGCAACCCTTGGGCAGCAAAGACTAGCGGCACAACCGGGGAGCTGTTTTTT. V gene TRBV12-3 or TRBV12-4 combines with J gene TRBJ2-2, with 9 bases fitting TRBD2. Trimming removed 7 bases from V and 5 bases from J; junction bases left unmatched: 20. CDR3 length: 19 residues.

This clonotype was detected ten times or more. The chain uses TRBV15 and TRBJ1-1; D not certain. This CDR3 is built from 13 residues. Deletions cut 2 bases from V and 6 bases from J, with 10 bases between. Germline loops: CDR1 LNHNV, CDR2 YYDKDF (reference sequence). The CDR3 nucleotides are TGTGCCACCAGCAGAACCGTTGGGTCTGAAGCTTTCTTT. It encodes CATSRTVGSEAFF.

This clonotype was detected a few times. This sequence joins TRBV7-9 and TRBJ2-6; TRBD1 might be the D (5 bases). CDR1 is SEHNR and CDR2 is FQNEAQ in the germline V gene (reference sequence). The V and J ends lost 1 base and 1 base respectively, with 14 bases between them. The CDR3 spans 18 residues. CDR3 sequence reads: CASSLVGRVGSGANVLTF. In DNA form, the CDR3 reads TGTGCCAGCAGCTTAGTGGGCAGGGTGGGATCTGGGGCCAACGTCCTGACTTTC.

This clonotype was found a few times. Mismatch with germline at one junction end may stem from a read error. The V gene is TRBV19, the J gene TRBJ2-7; 7 bases are shared with TRBD2. The V gene's germline CDR1 is LNHDA and CDR2 SQIVND (reference sequence). The CDR3 has 16 amino acids. The CDR3 DNA follows: TGTGCCAGTAGTCCCCTAGCGGATAGCCTACTCTACGGGCAGTACTTC. This sequence encodes CASSPLADSLLYGQYF.

As for this clonotype: Sequence at one end of the junction differs from germline and may be a read error. As DNA, the CDR3 is TGTGCCAGCTCACCTGGCCGGGGTGCGAACACTGAAGCTTTCTTT. Protein product: CASSPGRGANTEAFF. The chain carries TRBV10-2 and TRBJ1-1; D remains ambiguous. CDR3 length: 15 amino acids. Germline values: CDR1 WSHSY, CDR2 SAAADI.

This clonotype was detected once. The rearrangement uses TRBV29-1 and TRBJ2-7; perhaps TRBD1 as D (6 bases). The DNA end favors TRBJ2-4, so the J call may be wrong. The CDR3 runs to 13 residues. From germline, CDR1 is SQVTM and CDR2 ANQGSEA. The CDR3 spells CSVETDRGNIQYF. The CDR3 DNA reads TGCAGCGTTGAGACGGACAGAGGGAACATTCAGTACTTC.

As for this clonotype: It may be a read error: a sequence one base away is much more abundant. The rearrangement links TRBV10-3 to TRBJ1-5; D is unclear. The CDR3 consists of 15 residues. The V gene's germline CDR1 is ENHRY and CDR2 SYGVKD. V dropped 4 bases and J dropped 1 base, with 11 bases sitting between them. The CDR3 spells CAISGRTESNQPQHF. Here the CDR3 DNA reads TGTGCCATCAGTGGAAGGACGGAAAGCAATCAGCCCCAGCATTTT.

In this sample, this clonotype turned up a few times. V is TRBV7-9 and J is TRBJ2-7; possible D gene TRBD1, 5 bases. The germline V gene encodes CDR1 SEHNR and CDR2 FQNEAQ (reference sequence). The length of the CDR3 is 15 residues. Deletions cut 5 bases from V and 0 bases from J, with 14 bases between. As DNA, the CDR3 is TGTGCCAGCAGCCCACGGACATACTACTCCTACGAGCAGTACTTC. Translation gives CASSPRTYYSYEQYF. The full variable domain, rest sourced from reference TRBV7-9 and TRBJ2-7, is DTGVSQNPRHKITKRGQNVTFRCDPISEHNRLYWYRQTLGQGPEFLTYFQNEAQLEKSRLLSDRFSAERPKGSFSTLEIQRTEQGDSAMYLCASSPRTYYSYEQYFGPGTRLTVT.

On this clonotype: This may come from a read error, since a much larger clone is one base off. The rearrangement uses TRBV20-1 and TRBJ1-1; D possibly corresponds to TRBD1 (6 bases). Germline lookup yields CDR1 DFQATT and CDR2 SNEGSKA (reference sequence). CDR3 length equals 14 residues. The CDR3 is CSARAAEGDTEALF. The CDR3 nucleotides are TGCAGTGCTAGGGCAGCGGAAGGGGACACTGAAGCTCTCTTT.

J is TRBJ2-6 and V is TRBV7-2, with 8 bases fitting TRBD2. The CDR3 loop spans 17 amino acids. V was clipped by 5 bases and J by 0 bases; unmatched bases: 6. The germline gives CDR1 SGHTA, CDR2 FQGNSA. CDR3 in DNA: TGTGCCAGCAGCCCGTCGGGGGGGTTCTCTGGGGCCAACGTCCTGACTTTC. Protein: CASSPSGGFSGANVLTF. Based on the CDR3 plus reference TRBV7-2 and TRBJ2-6, the full variable domain is GAGVSQSPSNKVTEKGKDVELRCDPISGHTALYWYRQSLGQGLEFLIYFQGNSAPDKSGLPSDRFSAERTGGSVSTLTIQRTQQEDSAVYLCASSPSGGFSGANVLTFGAGSRLTVL.

As for this clonotype: At one end the junction does not follow the germline gene, possibly because of a read error. The V and J genes are TRBV4-1 and TRBJ1-4, with a tentative D call TRBD1 (5 bases). Germline V gene sequence: CDR1 MGHRA, CDR2 YSYEKL. The CDR3 has 14 amino acids. The CDR3 sequence: CASSQGEVNEKLFF. The CDR3, as DNA: TGTGCCAGCAGCCAAGGGGAAGTTAATGAAAAACTGTTTTTT.

The genes are TRBV5-5 and TRBJ1-2; 9 bases map to TRBD1. This CDR3 comprises 16 residues. J gave up 4 bases and V 4 bases, and 11 bases lay outside the gene matches. From germline, CDR1 is SGHKS and CDR2 YYEKEE (reference sequence). The chain's CDR3 is CASSQDETGGSYGYTF. DNA for the CDR3: TGTGCCAGCAGCCAAGATGAAACAGGGGGCAGCTATGGCTACACCTTC.